Presented here are 26 T cell receptor beta chains from one specimen sequenced in a study of tumor-infiltrating lymphocytes in primary liver carcinoma. Constant-region priming of roughly 500 ng total RNA yielded TCR beta cDNA. Sequencing libraries for TCR beta derived from three nested multiplex PCR rounds that used slightly modified ARM-PCR. For around 11 cycles apiece, the opening two PCR rounds ran with TRBV1-TRBV30 forward primers and a C-beta reverse primer. TCRdb redid the calling of the multiplex PCR reads with MiXCR, one entry per CDR3 protein. The sample contains about 78,000 distinct CDR3 sequences, roughly 69% of which appear only once. Bulk tissue was left unsorted, and RNA and DNA were co-extracted from about 20-30 mg of it. Sequencing used liver tumor tissue from sampling region 4. Subset denoted: tumor region T4, right-lateral pole. Receptor source: a man aged 35-49 years with primary liver carcinoma and hepatitis B virus infection.

This chain links TRBV7-9 with TRBJ2-5, with 8 bases that match TRBD2. The V gene's germline CDR1 is SEHNR and CDR2 FQNEAQ (reference sequence). The length of the CDR3 is 16 residues. V was pared by 7 bases and J by 9 bases, with 19 bases of the junction left unmatched. CDR3 sequence (DNA): TGTGCCAGCAACTTCCGGGATAGCGGGATGGAGGAGGCCCAGTACTTC. The encoded protein is CASNFRDSGMEEAQYF.

On this clonotype itself: Germline and junction disagree at one end, which may indicate a read error. This chain links TRBV29-1 with TRBJ2-7; D perhaps matches TRBD2 (6 bases). CDR1 and CDR2 (germline): SQVTM, ANQGSEA. The CDR3 runs to 13 residues. The CDR3 DNA is TGCAGCGTGGAGGGGCCCCCGCCCTACGGGCAGTACTTC. Translating it yields CSVEGPPPYGQYF.

A remark on this clonotype: The conserved phenylalanine or tryptophan is not found at the CDR3 terminus, so this likely reflects a read error. This chain uses TRBV12-3 or TRBV12-4 with TRBJ1-5; D gene uncertain. The CDR3 has 14 residues. Trimming removed 0 bases from V and 5 bases from J, with 8 bases in between. CDR3 DNA sequence: TGTGCCAGCAGTTTAGCAATCTCAGATCAGCCCCAGCATTCT. As protein: CASSLAISDQPQHS.

This clonotype has just one count. An end of the junction differs from the germline gene, which may be a read error. CDR3 coding DNA: TGTGCCGGTAGTATAAGTTGGAGGGACATTGAGCAGTTCTTC. It yields the protein CAGSISWRDIEQFF. The chain couples TRBV19 to TRBJ2-1; D possibly uses TRBD1 or TRBD2 (6 bases each). CDR1 and CDR2 from the germline V gene are LNHDA and SQIVND (reference sequence). The CDR3 sequence is 14 residues long.

This clonotype was picked up one time. The junction and the germline gene differ at one end; a read error may be behind it. This chain uses TRBV11-2 with TRBJ2-2; no firm D call. This CDR3 has 16 amino acids. Germline CDR1 is SGHAT and CDR2 is FQNNGV. As DNA, the CDR3 is TGTGTCAGCAGATTTGAAGATCATGATAGGACGGGGGAGCTGTTTTTT. As protein: CVSRFEDHDRTGELFF.

This chain uses TRBV7-9 with TRBJ2-7; D is perhaps TRBD2 (5 bases). CDR1 and CDR2 from the germline V gene are SEHNR and FQNEAQ (reference sequence). The CDR3 totals 11 residues. CDR3 bases: TGTGCAAGCGGCCCCCTCTGCGAGCAGTACTTC. Translating it yields CASGPLCEQYF.

This clonotype is a singleton in its sample. The CDR3 carries no conserved terminal phenylalanine or tryptophan, so it likely arises from a read error. The DNA is omitted, as the CDR3 cannot be located on it reliably, and the CDR3 follows TCRdb's listing. CDR3 residues: CASRVEASGSLETQCL. The gene calls are TRBV5-6 and TRBJ2-5; the table calls TRBD2, which could not be checked here. The CDR3 extends over 16 residues, inclusive of both ends. The germline V gene has CDR1 SGHDT and CDR2 YYEEEE.

This clonotype was seen a handful of times. The chain recombines TRBV2 with TRBJ2-2; a possible D gene is TRBD2 (6 bases). The germline V and J ends were trimmed by 5 bases and 3 bases, with 13 bases remaining between them. The CDR3 has 15 amino acids. CDR1 SNHLY and CDR2 FYNNEI come from the germline V gene. The CDR3 loop reads CASSSTSSHTGELFF. For the CDR3, the DNA is TGTGCCAGCAGTTCAACTAGCTCACACACCGGGGAGCTGTTTTTT.

By share of the sample, this clonotype is medium-sized. The rearrangement joins TRBV11-2 to TRBJ2-2; TRBD1 agrees at 7 bases. The germline V gene has CDR1 SGHAT and CDR2 FQNNGV. The CDR3 spans 16 residues. V gave up 5 bases and J gave up 6 bases; unmatched junction bases: 12. CDR3 sequence: CASSINRGCVAGELFF. CDR3 bases: TGTGCCAGCAGCATAAACAGGGGTTGCGTCGCCGGGGAGCTGTTTTTT. Looking up the rest from reference TRBV11-2 and TRBJ2-2 gives the full variable domain: EAGVAQSPRYKIIEKRQSVAFWCNPISGHATLYWYQQILGQGPKLLIQFQNNGVVDDSQLPKDRFSAERLKGVDSTLKIQPAKLEDSAVYLCASSINRGCVAGELFFGEGSRLTVL.

Regarding this clonotype: At one boundary the junction diverges from the germline segment, which might be a read error. The genes are TRBV5-5 and TRBJ1-6; D unclear. Germline V lookup: CDR1 SGHKS, CDR2 YYEKEE (reference sequence). The CDR3 consists of 14 residues. The CDR3 spells CASSLDFPVAPFHF. CDR3 nucleotide sequence: TGTGCCAGCAGTTTGGACTTTCCGGTTGCACCCTTCCACTTT.

This chain joins TRBV6-6 and TRBJ1-5, with 10 bases identical to TRBD1. The V gene's germline CDR1 is MNHNY and CDR2 SVGAGI (reference sequence). V lost 7 bases and J lost 15; bases outside the gene matches: 18. CDR3 length: 15 amino acids. The CDR3 DNA follows: TGTGCCAGCACCGCGCAGACAGGGGGCGGGCAGCCCAGGCATTTT. This codes for CASTAQTGGGQPRHF.

A word on this clonotype: With a much larger clone just one base away, this may be a read error. The chain carries TRBV5-6 and TRBJ1-1, with D hard to call. This CDR3 has 14 residues. Germline-derived CDR1 and CDR2 are SGHDT and YYEEEE. The CDR3 nucleotides are TGTGCCAGCAACTTGACCGGACCCTTCTCTGGGGCTTTCTTT. Translation: CASNLTGPFSGAFF. Drawing the rest from reference TRBV5-6 and TRBJ1-1, the complete variable domain is DAGVTQSPTHLIKTRGQQVTLRCSPKSGHDTVSWYQQALGQGPQFIFQYYEEEERQRGNFPDRFSGHQFPNYSSELNVNALLLGDSALYLCASNLTGPFSGAFFGQGTRLTVV.

With regard to this clonotype: It may be a read error: a sequence one base away is much more abundant. V is TRBV5-1 and J is TRBJ2-7; D unresolved. The CDR3 extends over 14 amino acids. Trimming cost V 1 base and J 5 bases, with 13 bases left between them. Germline CDR1 reads SGHRS; CDR2 reads YFSETQ. CDR3 coding DNA: TGCGCCAGCAGCTTGCTCACAAATACCCACGAGCAGTACTTC. It yields the protein CASSLLTNTHEQYF.

The chain uses TRBV11-2 and TRBJ2-1; 11 nucleotides align to TRBD2. V lost 3 bases to trimming and J lost 11 bases; unmatched junction nucleotides: 12. The CDR3 extends over 16 amino acids. Germline loops: CDR1 SGHAT, CDR2 FQNNGV. DNA for the CDR3: TGTGCCAGCAGCTTTCGACTAGCGGGAAATTTCGATAAGCAGTTCTTC. Its translation is CASSFRLAGNFDKQFF.

The chain is built from TRBV11-2 and TRBJ2-2; tentative D call: TRBD2 (6 bases). CDR3 size: 16 residues. Looked up from germline, CDR1 is SGHAT and CDR2 is FQNNGV. Trimming removed 1 base from V and 5 bases from J, with 14 bases in between. DNA of the CDR3: TGTGCCAGCAGCTTAGCAGCGCTAGCGAGAACCGGGGAGCTGTTTTTT. Its translation is CASSLAALARTGELFF.

This clonotype was detected many times. CDR3 in amino acids: CSAQKLTREGEAFF. DNA of the CDR3: TGCAGCGCCCAGAAGCTGACCCGGGAGGGTGAAGCTTTCTTT. The chain combines TRBV29-1 with TRBJ1-1; D call uncertain. The CDR3 has 14 residues. Germline CDR1 SQVTM, CDR2 ANQGSEA. V was shortened by 7 bases and J by 7 bases, with 22 bases between the two germline ends.

As regards this clonotype: A read error is likely, as this CDR3 ends without the conserved phenylalanine or tryptophan. V usage is TRBV6-5 and J usage is TRBJ2-1; D may be TRBD1 or TRBD2 (5 bases each). Trimming left V 6 bases short and J 4 bases short, with 16 bases between. This CDR3 comprises 15 residues. Germline CDR1 reads MNHEY; CDR2 reads SVGAGI. This CDR3 is CASRPAGDRYNEQFI. Written as DNA, the CDR3 is TGTGCCAGCAGACCAGCCGGGGACCGATACAATGAGCAGTTCATC.

Of note for this clonotype: At one boundary the junction diverges from the germline segment, which might be a read error. This chain links TRBV5-1 with TRBJ2-2, with D possibly being TRBD1 or TRBD2 (5 bases each). The CDR3 consists of 17 residues. From germline, CDR1 is SGHRS and CDR2 YFSETQ. The CDR3: CAGSLAGTHQGAGEMFF. The CDR3, as DNA: TGCGCCGGCAGCTTGGCCGGGACGCACCAAGGGGCCGGGGAGATGTTTTTT.

This clonotype has ten or more counts. The chain links TRBV5-4 to TRBJ1-4, with 7 nucleotides matching TRBD1. Per the germline V gene, CDR1 is SGHNT and CDR2 is YYREEE (reference sequence). Unmatched junction bases numbered 3, after V lost 4 bases and J lost 0 bases. The CDR3 consists of 15 residues. DNA of the CDR3: TGTGCCAGCAGCCGGGACAGCTCAACTAATGAAAAACTGTTTTTT. It codes for CASSRDSSTNEKLFF.

In regard to this clonotype: A junction end diverges from the germline sequence, so it may reflect a read error. This sequence joins TRBV13 and TRBJ2-3; the match to TRBD2 covers 12 bases. CDR3 size: 16 residues. From germline, CDR1 is PRHDT and CDR2 FYEKMQ (reference sequence). Here the CDR3 DNA reads TGTGCCAGCTCGGATGGGGGACTAGCGGGCACAAATACACAGTATTTT. Translation gives CASSDGGLAGTNTQYF.

In the case of this clonotype: The junction and the germline gene differ at one end; a read error may be behind it. The chain joins TRBV10-3 to TRBJ2-5, with D maybe TRBD2 (5 bases). The CDR3 totals 13 residues. The germline V gene encodes CDR1 ENHRY and CDR2 SYGVKD. As DNA, the CDR3 is TGTGCCATCAGTGCCAGCGGACGAGAGACCCAATACTTC. Its translation: CAISASGRETQYF.

A note on this clonotype: Sequence at one end of the junction differs from germline and may be a read error. This chain's CDR3 is CASRQTGTSVNEQLF. Written as DNA, the CDR3 is TGTGCCAGCAGGCAAACTGGGACTAGCGTCAATGAGCAGCTCTTC. The gene calls are TRBV4-2 and TRBJ2-1, with 10 nucleotides matching TRBD2. The CDR3 is 15 amino acids. Germline CDR1 reads LGHNA; CDR2 reads YNFKEQ.

In the case of this clonotype: The germline gene is not matched at one end of the junction; a read error may be the cause. The V gene is TRBV12-3 or TRBV12-4, the J gene TRBJ2-1; TRBD1 might be the D (5 bases). There are 12 residues in the CDR3. The CDR3 sequence: CASRPQGNEQFF. The CDR3 DNA is TGTGCCAGCAGACCCCAGGGTAATGAACAGTTCTTC.

In its sample, this clonotype was seen once. A read error may produce the germline difference seen at one junction end. The chain links TRBV18 to TRBJ1-5; D perhaps matches TRBD1 (5 bases). Germline CDR1 and CDR2: KGHSH and LQKENI. The CDR3 has 15 amino acids. Here the CDR3 DNA reads TGTGCCAACTCACCACAAGACGGGGCTGGTCAGCCCCAGCATTTT. It yields the protein CANSPQDGAGQPQHF. The full variable domain, its missing parts supplied by reference TRBV18 and TRBJ1-5, is NAGVMQNPRHLVRRRGQEARLRCSPMKGHSHVYWYRQLPEEGLKFMVYLQKENIIDESGMPKERFSAEFPKEGPSILRIQQVVRGDSAAYFCANSPQDGAGQPQHFGDGTRLSIL.

On this clonotype: The conserved phenylalanine or tryptophan is not found at the CDR3 terminus, so this likely reflects a read error. The V gene is TRBV12-3 or TRBV12-4, the J gene TRBJ1-2, with D uncertain. This CDR3 has 12 residues. CDR3 loop: CASSFQNYGYTI. CDR3 DNA: TGTGCCAGCAGTTTTCAGAACTATGGTTACACCATC.

Comment on this clonotype: An end of the junction differs from the germline gene, which may be a read error. V usage is TRBV11-2 and J usage is TRBJ2-1, with D possibly matching TRBD2 (6 bases). The CDR3 runs 16 residues. Germline-derived CDR1 and CDR2 are SGHAT and FQNNGV. This chain's CDR3 is CASSYSSTNGKGGGLF. CDR3 sequence (DNA): TGTGCCAGCAGCTACTCTTCGACTAACGGGAAGGGAGGCGGGCTCTTC.